This T cell receptor beta chain was retrieved from a study of graft-versus-host responses after intestinal transplantation. Notes on the study in general: Recipient bone marrow held GvH clones, some seen earlier in ileum or blood. Association was observed between peak circulating GvH clone levels and early post-transplant HvG declines.

Repertoires were generated with immunoSEQ multiplex PCR, while TCRdb's copy carries only in-frame clones and drops some. The table includes some 15,000 clones, about 55% detected once. About this clone: Its antigen remains unidentified.

From germline, CDR1 is SGHDT and CDR2 YYEEEE. V was pared by 2 bases and J by 13 bases, with 18 bases between. There are 14 residues in the CDR3. Processed graft tissue released its intraepithelial and lamina propria lymphocytes. Sample: ileum tissue, taken 524 days after transplant. The chain couples TRBV5-6 to TRBJ1-4, with a tentative D call TRBD1 (5 bases). The sequence was collected from a human patient who received an intestinal transplant, so some T cells may come from the graft donor. CDR3 sequence (DNA): TGTGCCAGCAGCTTCGGCGCATCTGTCCAGGGACTGTTTTTT. It translates to CASSFGASVQGLFF.